The 17 T cell receptor beta chains listed next were all sequenced from one sample in a study of radiotherapy plus CTLA-4 blockade in lung cancer. Using immunoSEQ multiplex PCR, the repertoire was profiled, and TCRdb retains in-frame clones only, with some absent. Of 120,000 or so clones listed, 85% to 90% are singletons. The material sequenced was peripheral blood, taken from a patient treated with radiotherapy plus ipilimumab. Receptor source: a human donor with non-small cell lung cancer that progressed on radiotherapy plus ipilimumab.

For the CDR3, the DNA is TGTGCCAGTCTCAGGGGGATTAACAACTATGGCTACACCTTC. It translates to CASLRGINNYGYTF. This chain links TRBV19 with TRBJ1-2; TRBD1 agrees at 7 bases. Germline CDR1 LNHDA, CDR2 SQIVND (reference sequence). The trim removed 8 bases at V and 2 bases at J, leaving 8 bases unmatched. CDR3 length: 14 amino acids.

This sequence joins TRBV6-5 and TRBJ1-3, with D uncertain. The germline V gene encodes CDR1 MNHEY and CDR2 SVGAGI. The CDR3 loop spans 11 amino acids. The ends were cut back, 8 bases at V and 6 bases at J, with 8 bases in the middle. The CDR3 coding sequence is TGTGCCAGCTTAGAGGAAAACACCATATATTTT. As protein: CASLEENTIYF.

The chain's CDR3 is CASSLATYGYTF. The CDR3 bases are TGTGCCAGCAGCTTAGCGACCTATGGCTACACCTTC. This chain uses TRBV11-2 with TRBJ1-2; D remains unclear. Between the trimmed V and J ends, which lost 1 base and 4 bases, there was a span of 4 bases. Germline values: CDR1 SGHAT, CDR2 FQNNGV. The CDR3 totals 12 residues.

CDR3 sequence reads: CASSNGGNSGANVLTF. DNA of the CDR3: TGCGCCAGCAGCAATGGTGGCAATTCTGGGGCCAACGTCCTGACTTTC. This chain uses TRBV5-1 with TRBJ2-6, with D uncertain. This CDR3 comprises 16 residues. V was clipped by 4 bases and J by 1 base, with 12 bases between them. Germline V gives CDR1 SGHRS, CDR2 YFSETQ.

The chain has TRBV14 and TRBJ2-3; 8 bases align to TRBD1. Per the germline V gene, CDR1 is SGHDN and CDR2 is FVKESK. Germline trimming cut 3 bases from V and 8 bases from J; bases unmatched to any gene: 1. There are 12 residues in the CDR3. Here the CDR3 reads CASSQTGATQYF. In nucleotides, the CDR3 is TGTGCCAGCAGCCAGACAGGGGCTACGCAGTATTTT.

The rearrangement uses TRBV2 and TRBJ2-4, with D maybe TRBD2 (6 bases). V lost 6 bases and J lost 4, with 13 bases in between. CDR1 and CDR2 (germline): SNHLY, FYNNEI. The CDR3 sequence is 14 residues long. The CDR3 loop reads CASRVGGNKNIQYF. Written as DNA, the CDR3 is TGTGCCAGCAGGGTGGGAGGAAATAAAAACATTCAGTACTTC. Filled out from reference TRBV2 and TRBJ2-4, the complete variable domain reads EPEVTQTPSHQVTQMGQEVILRCVPISNHLYFYWYRQILGQKVEFLVSFYNNEISEKSEIFDDQFSVERPDGSNFTLKIRSTKLEDSAMYFCASRVGGNKNIQYFGAGTRLSVL.

The genes are TRBV29-1 and TRBJ2-5, with 8 bases lining up with TRBD1. Germline CDR1 reads SQVTM; CDR2 reads ANQGSEA. The CDR3 runs 12 residues. With V trimmed by 4 bases and J by 2 bases, 0 bases remained unmatched. CDR3 protein: CSVGQGQETQYF. The CDR3 nucleotides read TGCAGCGTTGGACAGGGGCAAGAGACCCAGTACTTC.

The genes are TRBV28 and TRBJ2-7; 7 nucleotides line up with TRBD2. The CDR3 runs to 14 residues. V was pared by 7 bases and J by 1 base, with 7 bases of the junction left unmatched. The germline gives CDR1 MDHEN, CDR2 SYDVKM. The CDR3 reads CASTRPGRSYEQYF. The CDR3 region has the DNA TGTGCCAGCACTCGGCCCGGGAGGTCCTACGAGCAGTACTTC.

This chain uses TRBV25-1 with TRBJ2-3, with 8 bases identical to TRBD2. This CDR3 spans 15 amino acids. V lost 3 bases and J lost 4; bases outside the gene matches: 6. The germline V gene encodes CDR1 MGHDK and CDR2 SYGVNS. The CDR3 is CASSDRSGRPDTQYF. In DNA form, the CDR3 reads TGTGCCAGCAGTGATAGAAGCGGGAGACCAGATACGCAGTATTTT. Together with reference TRBV25-1 and TRBJ2-3, the CDR3 gives the full variable domain: EADIYQTPRYLVIGTGKKITLECSQTMGHDKMYWYQQDPGMELHLIHYSYGVNSTEKGDLSSESTVSRIRTEHFPLTLESARPSHTSQYLCASSDRSGRPDTQYFGPGTRLTVL.

The chain carries TRBV4-1 and TRBJ2-1; 8 bases are a match to TRBD2. Germline loops: CDR1 MGHRA, CDR2 YSYEKL. V was pared by 4 bases and J by 7 bases, with 9 bases of the junction left unmatched. The CDR3 is made up of 15 amino acids. DNA of the CDR3: TGCGCCAGCAGCCCCGTAGCGGGACCCGGGAATGAGCAGTTCTTC. It specifies CASSPVAGPGNEQFF.

The CDR3 sequence is CASRRDGVGEAFF. The CDR3 nucleotides read TGCGCCAGCAGACGGGATGGGGTCGGTGAAGCTTTCTTT. The chain uses TRBV5-1 and TRBJ1-1; D is uncertain. V was pared by 5 bases and J by 7 bases, with 15 bases between. Germline-derived CDR1 and CDR2 are SGHRS and YFSETQ. The CDR3 spans 13 residues. Complete variable domain (other parts from reference TRBV5-1 and TRBJ1-1): KAGVTQTPRYLIKTRGQQVTLSCSPISGHRSVSWYQQTPGQGLQFLFEYFSETQRNKGNFPGRFSGRQFSNSRSEMNVSTLELGDSALYLCASRRDGVGEAFFGQGTRLTVV.

This chain connects TRBV7-8 to TRBJ1-1; D call uncertain. The germline CDR1 and CDR2 sequences are SGHVS and FQNEAQ. The CDR3 length is 12 residues. With 8 bases removed from V and 1 base from J, the gap between germline ends came to 8 bases. The CDR3 DNA reads as TGTGCCAGCCAAAAACAGAACACTGAAGCTTTCTTT. This encodes CASQKQNTEAFF.

V gene TRBV2 combines with J gene TRBJ2-7; TRBD2 is a possible D gene (6 bases). V was shortened by 7 bases and J by 0 bases, with 13 bases between the two germline ends. The CDR3 contains 14 residues. Germline V CDR1 and CDR2: SNHLY, FYNNEI. CDR3 residues: CASTEEGPSYEQYF. The CDR3 DNA reads as TGTGCCAGCACTGAGGAGGGGCCCTCCTACGAGCAGTACTTC.

The CDR3 DNA follows: TGTGCCAGCAGTTCTGGCCCCTACGAGCAGTACTTC. It codes for CASSSGPYEQYF. This chain joins TRBV28 and TRBJ2-7; unclear D gene. Trimming took 4 bases from V and 2 from J, leaving 6 bases between them. Germline values: CDR1 MDHEN, CDR2 SYDVKM. The CDR3 contains 12 residues.

V is TRBV6-5 and J is TRBJ1-5, with 7 bases fitting TRBD1. Trimming cost V 6 bases and J 3 bases; bases outside gene matches: 5. CDR1 is MNHEY, CDR2 SVGAGI, per germline. The CDR3 is 14 amino acids. DNA for the CDR3: TGTGCCAGCAGACCAGGGGGAGACAATCAGCCCCAGCATTTT. Its protein is CASRPGGDNQPQHF.

The rearrangement links TRBV6-6 to TRBJ1-2; a weak D match, TRBD1 (5 bases). The CDR3 length is 15 residues. Germline lookup yields CDR1 MNHNY and CDR2 SVGAGI (reference sequence). Trimming took off 8 bases at V and 4 bases at J, with 20 bases between the two ends. CDR3 residues: CASVTIGVGVYGYTF. In DNA, the CDR3 is TGTGCCAGCGTCACGATTGGGGTAGGGGTCTATGGCTACACCTTC.

Written as DNA, the CDR3 is TGTGCCAGCAGCGTATGGGTGAACACTGAAGCTTTCTTT. Translating gives CASSVWVNTEAFF. The rearrangement links TRBV9 to TRBJ1-1, with no clear D. The CDR3 is made up of 13 amino acids. The germline V gene encodes CDR1 SGDLS and CDR2 YYNGEE. V lost 1 base and J lost 0, with 4 bases in between.